This T cell receptor beta chain was profiled in a study of beta chain features in type 1 diabetes. Study-level points and caveats: Shorter TCRB CDR3s, moderately but significantly so, were found in Type 1 diabetes patients in all four CD4+ subsets.

This clone was detected a few times. Its antigen remains unidentified. The study reverse transcribed the entire isolated RNA, so it sequenced expressed TCRB transcripts. Sequencing was performed with immunoSEQ multiplex PCR; in TCRdb, only in-frame clones are kept and a portion is missing. The table lists about 41,000 clones, 66% of them singletons. Germline V gene data show CDR1 as SGHTA and CDR2 as FQGNSA. Trimming pared 4 bases from V and 0 bases from J, leaving 20 bases between. The CDR3 length is 18 residues. The rearrangement uses TRBV7-2 and TRBJ2-3; no clear D. The TCR originated in a man under 40 with type 1 diabetes. Some clones in this sample may be carry-over from other donors' samples. Source material: Tregs from blood. This CDR3 reads CASSSLRVGLFSTDTQYF. The CDR3 region has the DNA TGTGCCAGCAGCTCTCTCCGAGTGGGCCTCTTTAGCACAGATACGCAGTATTTT.